This paragraph reports one TCR beta chain. cDNA molecules, individually, were tagged with unique molecular identifiers. TCRdb re-called the 5' RACE reads through MiXCR, storing one row per CDR3 protein. This sample has about 48,000 distinct CDR3 sequences; about 7.8% occur once, and the top ten carry roughly 5.9%. This entry comes from a study of early T cells in non-severe SARS-CoV-2 infection. This TCR derives from an adult who was a healthcare worker with PCR-confirmed SARS-CoV-2 infection or an uninfected control (not recorded which). The sample comprised whole blood.

The CDR3 DNA reads TGCAGTGCTAGTAAGGGGCCGAATTCACCCCTCCACTTT. Residues: CSASKGPNSPLHF. This chain connects TRBV20-1 to TRBJ1-6; possible D gene TRBD1, 5 bases. CDR1 and CDR2 from the germline V gene are DFQATT and SNEGSKA (reference sequence). V was pared by 3 bases and J by 7 bases, with 10 bases between. This CDR3 has 13 amino acids.